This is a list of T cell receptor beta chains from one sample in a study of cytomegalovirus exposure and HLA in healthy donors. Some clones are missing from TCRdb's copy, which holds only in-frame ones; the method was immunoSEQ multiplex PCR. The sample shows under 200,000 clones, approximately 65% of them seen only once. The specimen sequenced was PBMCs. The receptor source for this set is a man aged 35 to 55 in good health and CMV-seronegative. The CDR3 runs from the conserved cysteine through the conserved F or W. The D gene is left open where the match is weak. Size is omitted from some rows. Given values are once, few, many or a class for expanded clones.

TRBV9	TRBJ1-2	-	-	CASMGRPGYGYTF	TGTGCCAGCATGGGGCGCCCTGGCTATGGCTACACCTTC
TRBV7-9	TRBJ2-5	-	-	CASSLSAPGVETQYF	TGTGCCAGCAGCTTATCGGCACCAGGGGTCGAGACCCAGTACTTC
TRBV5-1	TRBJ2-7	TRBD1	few	CASSQRLRDRGPENEQYF	TGCGCCAGCAGCCAACGACTCAGAGACAGGGGGCCGGAGAACGAGCAGTACTTC
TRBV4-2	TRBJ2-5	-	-	CASSLTIQETQYF	TGTGCCAGCAGCTTGACAATCCAAGAGACCCAGTACTTC
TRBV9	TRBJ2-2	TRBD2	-	CASSVVGGTSRFIGELFF	TGTGCCAGCAGCGTAGTTGGCGGGACTAGCCGCTTTATCGGGGAGCTGTTTTTT
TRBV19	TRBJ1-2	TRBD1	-	CASSSQDREYGYTF	TGTGCCAGTAGTTCCCAGGACAGGGAATATGGCTACACCTTC
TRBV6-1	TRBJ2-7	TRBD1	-	CASRGQGSYEQYF	TGTGCCAGCAGGGGACAGGGGTCCTACGAGCAGTACTTC
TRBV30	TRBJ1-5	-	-	CAWDRDNQPQHF	TGTGCCTGGGACAGAGACAATCAGCCCCAGCATTTT
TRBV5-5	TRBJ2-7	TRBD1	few	CASSLTGQGGYEQYF	TGTGCCAGCAGCTTAACGGGACAGGGGGGTTACGAGCAGTACTTC
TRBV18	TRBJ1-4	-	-	CASSPNRQEYNEKLFF	TGTGCCAGCTCACCGAATCGACAGGAGTATAATGAAAAACTGTTTTTT
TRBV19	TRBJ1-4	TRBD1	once	CASSITGALGTNEKLFF	TGTGCCAGTAGTATCACAGGGGCCCTCGGGACGAATGAAAAACTGTTTTTT